This T cell receptor (beta chain) is from a study of control samples from healthy donors and cancer patients. Data came from immunoSEQ multiplex PCR; TCRdb stores just in-frame clones and leaves some out. The repertoire holds 100,000 to 150,000 clones, with more than 70% as singletons. This clone was counted a single time. What was sequenced was blood. The TCR was taken from a man aged 55 to 69 in good health.

CDR3 residues: CATSRDRNSGANVLTF. Written as DNA, the CDR3 is TGTGCCACCAGCAGAGATCGGAACTCTGGGGCCAACGTCCTGACTTTC. The chain employs TRBV15 and TRBJ2-6; D unclear. CDR1 is LNHNV, CDR2 YYDKDF, per germline (reference sequence). This CDR3 has 16 residues. Trimming took off 0 bases at V and 0 bases at J, with 6 bases between the two ends.